This paragraph reports one TCR beta chain. TCRdb keeps only in-frame clones here, not all; method: immunoSEQ multiplex PCR. Altogether more than 95,000 clones are present, 70% to 90% being singletons, with the ten largest covering under 4%. Trimming shortened V by 5 bases and J by 5 bases, and 7 bases separated the two germline ends. The CDR3 has 12 residues. Germline CDR1 and CDR2: MNHEY and SVGEGT. The data derive from a study of blood T cell repertoires in COVID-19. Sequenced: peripheral blood. The genes are TRBV6-2 or TRBV6-3 and TRBJ2-1, with D possibly TRBD2 on 5 matching bases. The sequence derives from a man aged 50-60 years in a cohort sampled during active COVID-19. Written as DNA, the CDR3 is TGTGCCAGCAGTAGGGAGAACAATGAGCAGTTCTTC. It encodes CASSRENNEQFF.